This T cell receptor beta chain was captured in a study of response to subunit inactivated influenza vaccine. Findings of the study overall: Researchers suggested that each seasonal influenza vaccination recruits few new T cells.

Trimming shortened V by 5 bases and J by 2 bases, and 10 bases separated the two germline ends. Germline loops: CDR1 GTSNPN, CDR2 SVGIG (reference sequence). The CDR3 consists of 12 residues. TCRdb re-called the RT-PCR reads through MiXCR, storing one row per CDR3 protein. The profile covers about 500,000 distinct CDR3 sequences, with approximately 17% appearing a single time and 3% taken by the ten largest. As regards this clonotype: What it recognizes is unknown.

The TCR comes from a man aged 45 to 70 who received an inactivated influenza vaccine. The source material was CD4+ T cells sorted from PBMCs, sampled around 2 years after vaccination. This sequence joins TRBV30 and TRBJ2-7, with TRBD1 as a possible D gene (6 bases). The CDR3 is CAWSRQAYEQYF. DNA of the CDR3: TGTGCCTGGTCCCGACAGGCCTACGAGCAGTACTTC.